This T cell receptor beta chain was profiled in a study of T cell responses to AZD1222 COVID-19 vaccine. This clone appeared a few times. Trimming took 4 bases from V and 4 from J; bases not matched to a gene: 9. The germline CDR1 and CDR2 sequences are SGHNT and YYREEE (reference sequence). The CDR3 length is 16 residues. It was second doses at about 4 or about 12 weeks that were pooled. Profiled with immunoSEQ multiplex PCR; TCRdb holds only in-frame clones, not every one. This table holds about 180,000 clones, about 93% found once. The chain joins TRBV5-4 to TRBJ1-1, with 11 bases fitting TRBD1. The source of this sequence is an adult who received the AZD1222 COVID-19 vaccine. The sample was peripheral blood, taken 28 days after the second AZD1222 dose. This chain's CDR3 is CASSPGQGADGTEAFF. CDR3 in DNA: TGTGCCAGCAGCCCCGGACAGGGGGCAGATGGCACTGAAGCTTTCTTT.